Listed here are 5 T cell receptor beta chains from one sample, sequenced in a study of T cell responses to AZD1222 COVID-19 vaccine. The data were produced by immunoSEQ multiplex PCR, yet TCRdb's version contains in-frame clones alone and is incomplete. The sample has about 86,000 clones, about nine tenths seen once. Sequences were derived from peripheral blood, sampled on day 0 of AZD1222 vaccination. These receptors were collected from an adult in good health.

The chain combines TRBV6-1 with TRBJ1-1; no clear D. The germline gives CDR1 MNHNS, CDR2 SASEGT. The CDR3 consists of 11 residues. V gave up 3 bases and J gave up 8 bases, with 7 bases separating them. CDR3 in amino acids: CASSDVKEAFF. The CDR3 nucleotides read TGTGCCAGCAGTGACGTCAAGGAAGCTTTCTTT.

The chain combines TRBV27 with TRBJ2-7; 8 nucleotides agree with TRBD1. Germline trimming cut 6 bases from V and 0 bases from J; bases unmatched to any gene: 10. The CDR3 runs to 16 residues. Germline V lookup: CDR1 MNHEY, CDR2 SMNVEV (reference sequence). CDR3 loop: CASRIWTGRSSYEQYF. CDR3 in DNA: TGTGCCAGCAGAATTTGGACAGGGCGTTCCTCCTACGAGCAGTACTTC.

This chain joins TRBV7-9 and TRBJ1-5; D unresolved. Germline values: CDR1 SEHNR, CDR2 FQNEAQ (reference sequence). Trimming stripped 1 base from V and 3 bases from J, with 10 bases between. CDR3 length: 15 amino acids. The DNA for the CDR3 is TGTGCCAGCAGCTTAGACGGGTTGAACAATCAGCCCCAGCATTTT. It is translated as CASSLDGLNNQPQHF.

V and J are TRBV15 and TRBJ2-4; no reliable D call. The ends were cut back, 0 bases at V and 4 bases at J, with 7 bases in the middle. This CDR3 region has 14 residues. CDR1 LNHNV and CDR2 YYDKDF come from the germline V gene (reference sequence). The CDR3 DNA sequence: TGTGCCACCAGCAGAGAGGGTTGGAAAAACATTCAGTACTTC. Amino acid sequence: CATSREGWKNIQYF.

V is TRBV3-1 (or the pseudogene TRBV3-2) and J is TRBJ2-2; weak D call: TRBD2 (5 bases). CDR1 LGHDT and CDR2 YNNKEL come from the germline V gene (reference sequence). Trimming took off 1 base at V and 6 bases at J, with 15 bases between the two ends. This CDR3 spans 16 amino acids. The CDR3 spells CASSQGVGVVAGELFF. The CDR3, as DNA: TGTGCCAGCAGCCAAGGAGTGGGAGTGGTGGCCGGGGAGCTGTTTTTT.